This T cell receptor beta chain came from a study of PD-L1 blockade in urothelial cancer. On the study more broadly: Timepoints chosen for blood analysis were 3 weeks (second dose) and 6 weeks after treatment start.

Some clones are missing from TCRdb's copy, which holds only in-frame ones; the method was immunoSEQ multiplex PCR. The sample has 90,000 to 120,000 clones, about nine tenths seen once. The CDR3 is made up of 12 amino acids. Germline V gene lookup returns CDR1 MNHNS and CDR2 SASEGT. The V and J ends lost 10 bases and 5 bases respectively, with 14 bases between them. The chain joins TRBV6-1 to TRBJ1-1; no definite D call. The TCR sequence derives from an elderly woman with urothelial cancer. Specimen: PBMCs, collected around atezolizumab (anti-PD-L1) treatment. CDR3 in amino acids: CATGVTWTEAFF. For the CDR3, the DNA is TGTGCCACCGGGGTGACATGGACTGAAGCTTTCTTT.